This TCR beta chain appears in the sequencing data of a study of siplizumab effects on memory and regulatory T cells. On this clone itself: The antigen remains unidentified.

Unstimulated subsets comprising naive, memory, effector memory and TEMRA cells were sequenced in three donor pairs. Notes on the study in general: Under siplizumab, alloreactive sequences traced to unstimulated CD4+ memory cells were significantly reduced. Naive T cells were seen as more diverse than memory cells and as major alloresponse contributors.

V shed 6 bases and J 4 bases; nucleotides not matched to a gene: 6. CDR3 length equals 14 residues. Germline CDR1 and CDR2: KGHSH and LQKENI. Using immunoSEQ multiplex PCR, the repertoire was profiled, and TCRdb retains in-frame clones only, with some absent. The profile shows tens of thousands of clones, more than 95% of them singletons. The sample comprised naive CD4+ T cells sorted from blood. V is TRBV18 and J is TRBJ2-3; the match to TRBD2 covers 8 bases. The origin of this receptor is a human donor in good health. The CDR3 DNA reads as TGTGCCAGCTCTGGGCTAGCGGGTTCAGATACGCAGTATTTT. This gives the protein CASSGLAGSDTQYF.